This TCR beta chain was found in a study of blood T cell repertoires in COVID-19. About the study: The analysed material was cDNA or gDNA that came from T cells, B-cell-depleted T cells, or PBMCs.

Note on this clone: The sample contains more than one DNA sequence encoding this CDR3.

In terms of age and location, participants ranged from roughly 18 to 95 years and lived in about two dozen US areas. Cohort allocation depended upon clinical history that participants reported. Recovered Cohort 3 donors showed two negative PCRs, clearance, or symptom resolution. V was pared by 4 bases and J by 6 bases, with 5 bases of the junction left unmatched. The length of the CDR3 is 13 residues. The germline V gene has CDR1 GTSNPN and CDR2 SVGIG (reference sequence). TCRdb keeps only in-frame clones here, not all; method: immunoSEQ multiplex PCR. The sample consists of 250,000 to 350,000 clones, approximately 90% of them appearing once.

Sequencing was performed on PBMCs or T cells enriched from blood (not recorded which). The chain employs TRBV30 and TRBJ1-5; 8 bases are shared with TRBD1. The TCR comes from a woman aged 30 to 39 who had recovered from COVID-19. Here the CDR3 reads CAWTGQGGQPQHF. The CDR3 DNA sequence: TGTGCCTGGACAGGACAGGGAGGTCAGCCCCAGCATTTT.